The clone carrying this T cell receptor (beta chain) was seen a few times. Indicated time point: patch test 1, 2 weeks after DPC sensitization. Treatment described: therapeutic diphenylcyclopropenone sensitization with weekly scalp DPC. TCRdb redid the calling of the RACE reads with MiXCR, one entry per CDR3 protein. The data hold roughly 86,000 distinct CDR3 sequences, with over 9.5% observed a single time. These data come from a study of human T cells and chemical hapten exposure. Trimming pared 9 bases from V and 3 bases from J, leaving 29 bases between. This CDR3 comprises 19 residues. Sample: whole blood, taken in connection with sensitization to the hapten diphenylcyclopropenone (DPC). This TCR came from a man aged 35 to 55 with alopecia areata. Some clones in this sample may be carry-over from other donors' samples. The rearrangement uses TRBV12-3 or TRBV12-4 and TRBJ1-4; D might be TRBD1 (6 bases). The CDR3 DNA sequence: TGTGCCAGGGGGGGACATCCCACCATCGGGGGTCGAGCTAATGAAAAACTGTTTTTT. Its protein product is CARGGHPTIGGRANEKLFF.